This TCR beta chain was identified in a study of radiotherapy plus CTLA-4 blockade in lung cancer. Study in general: The study recorded objective responses in 15% to 20% of patients and disease control in approximately 33%. Findings and caveats of the study: Some TCR clones had been derived from tumors. These clones expanded in peripheral blood after radiotherapy plus ipilimumab.

The sample holds a few counts of this clone. Its antigen is unidentified. Data came from immunoSEQ multiplex PCR; TCRdb stores just in-frame clones and leaves some out. The sample includes about 25,000 clones, about 73% of them seen just once. The CDR3 is 16 residues long. With 0 bases clipped from V and 10 bases from J, the junction kept 9 bases outside the gene matches. The V gene's germline CDR1 is SGHVS and CDR2 FNYEAQ. Patients in the study, people with chemo-refractory metastatic non-small-cell lung cancer, received focal radiation plus ipilimumab CTLA-4 blockade. This specimen was peripheral blood, taken from a patient treated with radiotherapy plus ipilimumab. This chain joins TRBV7-6 and TRBJ2-1; 10 bases are shared with TRBD2. The receptor was isolated from a human donor with non-small cell lung cancer who had stable disease on radiotherapy plus ipilimumab. In DNA, the CDR3 is TGTGCCAGCAGCTTAGCGTCAGCGGGAGGGCCGGGAGAGCAGTTCTTC. This codes for CASSLASAGGPGEQFF.